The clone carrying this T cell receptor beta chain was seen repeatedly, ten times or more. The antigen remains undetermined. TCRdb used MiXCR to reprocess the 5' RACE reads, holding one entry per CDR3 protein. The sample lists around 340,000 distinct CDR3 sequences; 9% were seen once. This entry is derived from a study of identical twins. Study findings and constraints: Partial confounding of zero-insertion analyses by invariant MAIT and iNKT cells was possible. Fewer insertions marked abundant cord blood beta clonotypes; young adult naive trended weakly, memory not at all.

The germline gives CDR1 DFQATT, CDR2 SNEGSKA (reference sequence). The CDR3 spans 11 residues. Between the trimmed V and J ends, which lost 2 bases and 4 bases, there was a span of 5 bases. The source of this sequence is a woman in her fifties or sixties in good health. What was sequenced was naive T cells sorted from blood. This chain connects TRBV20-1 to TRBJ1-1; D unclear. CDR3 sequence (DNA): TGCAGTGCTAGACCCCCCACTGAAGCTTTCTTT. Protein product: CSARPPTEAFF.